This T cell receptor (beta chain) derives from a study of cytomegalovirus exposure and HLA in healthy donors. Study details: Genetic ancestry analysis placed approximately 78% of the 398 donors that were genotyped in the Caucasian-associated cluster.

Points from the study as a whole: An apparent linkage of common viral pathogens to several of the most significant clusters emerged in a later analysis. With high specificity and sensitivity, the classifier reportedly diagnosed cytomegalovirus status.

The PCR used 60 Vbeta and 13 Jbeta primers. Generated by immunoSEQ multiplex PCR, the TCRdb table keeps only in-frame clones and is missing some. This table has under 150,000 clones, 60% to 85% appearing once. Germline CDR1 and CDR2: SNHLY and FYNNEI. V shed 6 bases and J shed 13 bases, with 12 bases lying between them. This CDR3 comprises 11 residues. As to this clone: The antigen remains undetermined.

The V call is TRBV2, the J call TRBJ1-4, with D unclear. Sequencing was carried out using PBMCs. This TCR came from a man younger than 40 in good health and CMV-seronegative. DNA for the CDR3: TGTGCCAGCAGCGTACAAGTAAGACTGTTTTTT. Its translation: CASSVQVRLFF.